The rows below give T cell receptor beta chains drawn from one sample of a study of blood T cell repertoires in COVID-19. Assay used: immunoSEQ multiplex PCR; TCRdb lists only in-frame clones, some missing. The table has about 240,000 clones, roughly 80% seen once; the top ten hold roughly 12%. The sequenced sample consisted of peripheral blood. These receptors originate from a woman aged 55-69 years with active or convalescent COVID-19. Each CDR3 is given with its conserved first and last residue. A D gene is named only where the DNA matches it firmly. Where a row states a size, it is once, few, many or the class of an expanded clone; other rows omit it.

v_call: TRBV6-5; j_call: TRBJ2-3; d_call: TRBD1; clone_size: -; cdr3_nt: TGTGCCAGCAGACCCGGGACAGGGGTCACAGATACGCAGTATTTT; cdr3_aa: CASRPGTGVTDTQYF
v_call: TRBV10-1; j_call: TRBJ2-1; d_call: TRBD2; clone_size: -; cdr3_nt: TGCGCCAGCAGTGATTTAGCGGGGGCCTACAATGAGCAGTTCTTC; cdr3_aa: CASSDLAGAYNEQFF
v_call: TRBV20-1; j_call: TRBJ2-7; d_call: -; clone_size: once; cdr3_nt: TGCAGTGCTAGTAGTCAGAACTACGAGCAGTACTTC; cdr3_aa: CSASSQNYEQYF
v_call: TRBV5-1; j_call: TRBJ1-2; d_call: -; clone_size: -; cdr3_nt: TGCGCCAGCAGCTGGGGGACGGAGGGGAACTATGGCTACACCTTC; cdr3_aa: CASSWGTEGNYGYTF
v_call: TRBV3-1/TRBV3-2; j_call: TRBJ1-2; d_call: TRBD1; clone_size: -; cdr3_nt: TGTGCCAGCAGCGAGACAGGGAGAGGCTATGGCTACACCTTC; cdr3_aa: CASSETGRGYGYTF
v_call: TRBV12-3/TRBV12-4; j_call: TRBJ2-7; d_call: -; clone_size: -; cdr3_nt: TGTGCCAGCAGCACACAGGGCTACGAGCAGTACTTC; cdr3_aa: CASSTQGYEQYF
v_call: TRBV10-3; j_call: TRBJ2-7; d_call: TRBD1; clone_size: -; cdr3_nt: TGTGCCATCAGTGAAGGACAGGGCGTAACCTACGAGCAGTACTTC; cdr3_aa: CAISEGQGVTYEQYF
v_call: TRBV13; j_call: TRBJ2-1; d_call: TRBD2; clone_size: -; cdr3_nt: TGTGCCAGCAGCTCCCTCCCCCTAGCGGGGGCCAATGAGCAGTTCTTC; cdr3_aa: CASSSLPLAGANEQFF
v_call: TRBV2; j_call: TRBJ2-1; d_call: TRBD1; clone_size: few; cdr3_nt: TGTGCCAGCAGTGGGGGTCTGGGACAGGGTGGTGATGAGCAGTTCTTC; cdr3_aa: CASSGGLGQGGDEQFF
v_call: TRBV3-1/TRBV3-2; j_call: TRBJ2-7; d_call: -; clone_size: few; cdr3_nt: TGTGCCAGCAGCCAGGTTGCAGGGGCGTCCGAGCAGTACTTC; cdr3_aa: CASSQVAGASEQYF
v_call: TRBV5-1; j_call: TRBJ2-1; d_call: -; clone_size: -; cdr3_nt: TGCGCCAGCAGCTGGGACAAGAGCTCCTACAATGAGCAGTTCTTC; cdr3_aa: CASSWDKSSYNEQFF
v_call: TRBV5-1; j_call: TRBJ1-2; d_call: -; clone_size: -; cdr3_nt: TGCGCCAGCAGCCGAGCCGAGGGCTATGGCTACACCTTC; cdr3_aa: CASSRAEGYGYTF
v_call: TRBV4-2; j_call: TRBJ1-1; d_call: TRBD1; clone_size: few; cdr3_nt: TGTGCCAGCAGCCAAGGACAGGGGGCGCAAGGCGCTGAAGCTTTCTTT; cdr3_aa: CASSQGQGAQGAEAFF
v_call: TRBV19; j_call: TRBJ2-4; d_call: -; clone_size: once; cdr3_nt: TGTGCCAGTAGCACCCCAGGGGGCGCGGGGGCCCCTAAAAACATTCAGTACTTC; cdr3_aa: CASSTPGGAGAPKNIQYF
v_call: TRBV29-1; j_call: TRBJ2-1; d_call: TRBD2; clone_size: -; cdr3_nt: TGCAGCGTTGAGGGACCTAGCGGGGGGTCGTCCCAGTTCTTC; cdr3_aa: CSVEGPSGGSSQFF
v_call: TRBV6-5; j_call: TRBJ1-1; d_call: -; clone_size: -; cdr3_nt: TGTGCCAGCACCAACCGGGGGACTGAAGCTTTCTTT; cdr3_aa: CASTNRGTEAFF
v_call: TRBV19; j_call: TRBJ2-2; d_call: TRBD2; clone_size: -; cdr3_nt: TGTGCCAGTAGTGAACCGGGGGGGCTAGCGGGGAACACCGGGGAGCTGTTTTTT; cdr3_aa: CASSEPGGLAGNTGELFF
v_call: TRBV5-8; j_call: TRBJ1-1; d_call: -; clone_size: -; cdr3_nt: TGTGCCAGCAGCCCCGTGGCTGCCATGAACACTGAAGCTTTCTTT; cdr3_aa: CASSPVAAMNTEAFF
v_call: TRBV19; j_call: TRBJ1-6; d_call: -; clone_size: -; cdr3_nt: TGTGCCAGTAGTAAAGGGAAGGGGTATAATTCACCCCTCCACTTT; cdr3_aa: CASSKGKGYNSPLHF
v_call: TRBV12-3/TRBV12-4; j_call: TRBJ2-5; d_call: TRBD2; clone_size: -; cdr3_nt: TGTGCCAGCAGTCCTCTAGCGGGAGAGACCCAGTACTTC; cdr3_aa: CASSPLAGETQYF
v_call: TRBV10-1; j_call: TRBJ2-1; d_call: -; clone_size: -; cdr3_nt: TGCGCCAGCAGTGAGCTGGGCAGCTCCTACAATGAGCAGTTCTTC; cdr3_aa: CASSELGSSYNEQFF
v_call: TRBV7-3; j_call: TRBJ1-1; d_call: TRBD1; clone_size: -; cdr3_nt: TGTGCCAGCAGCCCGAGGGGGGGACAGGGCAACACTGAAGCTTTCTTT; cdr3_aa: CASSPRGGQGNTEAFF
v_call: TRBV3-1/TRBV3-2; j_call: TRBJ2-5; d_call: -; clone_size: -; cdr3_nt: TGTGCCAGCAGCCAAGGGCGGCGGACCCAGTACTTC; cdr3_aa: CASSQGRRTQYF
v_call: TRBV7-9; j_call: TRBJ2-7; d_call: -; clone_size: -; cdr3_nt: TGTGCGATCTTGGGGCATTCCTACGAGCAGTACTTC; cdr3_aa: CAILGHSYEQYF
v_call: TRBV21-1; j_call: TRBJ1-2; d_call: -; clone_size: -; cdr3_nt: TGTGCCAGCAGCACGCGGGACAGGGGTGCATCGGGCTACACCTTC; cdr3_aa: CASSTRDRGASGYTF
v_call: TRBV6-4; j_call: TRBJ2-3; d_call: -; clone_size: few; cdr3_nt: TGTGCCAGCAGCGAAGAGGGGAGCGGGTCCGGGCCCGATACGCAGTATTTT; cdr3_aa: CASSEEGSGSGPDTQYF
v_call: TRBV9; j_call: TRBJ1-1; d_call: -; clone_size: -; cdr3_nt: TGTGCCAGCAGCAAGGGAGGGAACACTGAAGCTTTCTTT; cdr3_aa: CASSKGGNTEAFF
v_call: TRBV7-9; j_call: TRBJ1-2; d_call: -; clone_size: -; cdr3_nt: TGTGCCAGCAGCTTGAGGTTCGATGGCTACACCTTC; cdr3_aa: CASSLRFDGYTF
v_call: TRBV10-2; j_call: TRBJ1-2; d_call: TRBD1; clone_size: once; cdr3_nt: TGCGCCAGCAGCCCACCCGGACAGGGGGCGGGTGGCTACACCTTC; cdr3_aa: CASSPPGQGAGGYTF
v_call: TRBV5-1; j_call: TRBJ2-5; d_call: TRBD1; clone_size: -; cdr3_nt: TGCGCCAGCAGCTTGGACCCTCAACAGGGGGCGGGGGAGACCCAGTACTTC; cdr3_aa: CASSLDPQQGAGETQYF
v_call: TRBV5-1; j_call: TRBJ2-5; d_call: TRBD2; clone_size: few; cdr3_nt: TGCGCCAGCAGCTTGGAGCGGGGGGGAACTCAGGAGACCCAGTACTTC; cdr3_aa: CASSLERGGTQETQYF
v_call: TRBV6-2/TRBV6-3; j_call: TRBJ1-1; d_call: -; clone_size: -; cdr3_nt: TGTGCCAGCAGTTACGCGTCTCCACCCTCAGCTTTCTTT; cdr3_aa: CASSYASPPSAFF
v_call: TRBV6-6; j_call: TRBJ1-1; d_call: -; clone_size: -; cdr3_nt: TGTGCCAGCAGTCTTATGGGCTACAGGGCAAATAAGGGGGACACTGAAGCTTTCTTT; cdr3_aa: CASSLMGYRANKGDTEAFF
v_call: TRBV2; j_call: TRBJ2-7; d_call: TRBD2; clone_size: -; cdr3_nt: TGTGCCAGCAGTGGGACTAGCGGCTCCTACGAGCAGTACTTC; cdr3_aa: CASSGTSGSYEQYF
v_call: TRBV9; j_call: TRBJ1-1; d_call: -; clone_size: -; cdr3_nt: TGTGCCAGCAGCGTAGAATGGGGGGTTGGGAAGGCTTTCTTT; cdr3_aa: CASSVEWGVGKAFF
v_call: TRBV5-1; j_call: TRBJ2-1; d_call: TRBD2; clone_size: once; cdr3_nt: TGCGCCAGCAGCTTGGGGGGACTAGCGGCTTACAATGAGCAGTTCTTC; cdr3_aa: CASSLGGLAAYNEQFF
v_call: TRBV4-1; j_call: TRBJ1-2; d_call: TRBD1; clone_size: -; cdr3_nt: TGCGCCAGCAGCCCCTGGACAGGGGTTGGCTATGGCTACACCTTC; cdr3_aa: CASSPWTGVGYGYTF
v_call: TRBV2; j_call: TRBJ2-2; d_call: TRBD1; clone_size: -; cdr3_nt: TGTGCCAGCAGTGAATTGGCACCGGGACAGAGGAACACCGGGGAGCTGTTTTTT; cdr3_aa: CASSELAPGQRNTGELFF
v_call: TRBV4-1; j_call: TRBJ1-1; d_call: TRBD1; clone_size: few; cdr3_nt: TGCGCCAGCAGCCAAGGGGACAGGCCCTTGAACACTGAAGCTTTCTTT; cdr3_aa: CASSQGDRPLNTEAFF
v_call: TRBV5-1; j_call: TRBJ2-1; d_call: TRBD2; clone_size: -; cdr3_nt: TGCGCCAGCAGCTTGGTTGGCGGGGGGATATACAATGAGCAGTTCTTC; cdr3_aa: CASSLVGGGIYNEQFF
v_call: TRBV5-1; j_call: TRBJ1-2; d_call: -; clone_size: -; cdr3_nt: TGCGCCAGCAGCTTGGGACAGACCGATGGCTACACCTTC; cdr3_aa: CASSLGQTDGYTF
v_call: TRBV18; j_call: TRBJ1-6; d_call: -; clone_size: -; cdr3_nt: TGTGCCAGCTCACTGTCGACAGCTAATTCACCCCTCCACTTT; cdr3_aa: CASSLSTANSPLHF
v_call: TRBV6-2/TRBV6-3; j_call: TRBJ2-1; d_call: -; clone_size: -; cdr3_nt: TGTGCCAGCAGTCTGCAGTTATACAATGAGCAGTTCTTC; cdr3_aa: CASSLQLYNEQFF
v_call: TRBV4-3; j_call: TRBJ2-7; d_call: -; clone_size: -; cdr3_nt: TGCGCCAGCAGCCAGAGAGAACAGGGAATATACGAGCAGTACTTC; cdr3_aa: CASSQREQGIYEQYF
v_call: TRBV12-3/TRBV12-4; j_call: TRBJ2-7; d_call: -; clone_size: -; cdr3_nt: TGTGCCAGCAGGGTACAGGGAAAGCAGTACTTC; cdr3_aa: CASRVQGKQYF